The 2 T cell receptor beta chains below come from one sample, sequenced in a study of blood T cell repertoires in COVID-19. Generated by immunoSEQ multiplex PCR, the TCRdb table keeps only in-frame clones and is missing some. The sample holds tens of thousands of clones, 80% to 85% seen once. Sequenced sample: peripheral blood. The source is a human donor in a cohort sampled during active COVID-19.

The chain recombines TRBV6-5 with TRBJ2-5; 8 positions agree with TRBD1. With 6 bases clipped from V and 1 base from J, the junction kept 7 bases outside the gene matches. Germline CDR1 reads MNHEY; CDR2 reads SVGAGI. The CDR3 loop spans 15 amino acids. Here the CDR3 DNA reads TGTGCCAGCAGACTCGCCGGACAGGGCCAAGAGACCCAGTACTTC. Translated, it gives CASRLAGQGQETQYF.

The rearrangement joins TRBV19 to TRBJ2-2, with D unclear. Germline CDR1 and CDR2: LNHDA and SQIVND (reference sequence). CDR3 length: 17 residues. Trimming removed 2 bases at V and 2 bases at J, with 15 bases between. The CDR3 DNA follows: TGTGCCAGTAGTATACGATTGGGTCGAGGAAACACCGGGGAGCTGTTTTTT. It encodes CASSIRLGRGNTGELFF.